This is a list of T cell receptor beta chains from one sample in a study of lymphopenia after photon versus proton radiotherapy. The method was immunoSEQ multiplex PCR; TCRdb's version includes in-frame clones alone and lacks a portion of them. This sample has roughly 26,000 clones, with approximately 80% found just once. Sequenced material: peripheral blood, taken from a patient treated with photon-based radiotherapy. Source of these receptors: a man aged 40-49 years with gastric cancer. CDR3s include the opening cysteine and the closing phenylalanine or tryptophan. Fields, in order: D gene, V gene, J gene, clone size, CDR3 protein, CDR3 DNA. A D gene is named only where the DNA matches it firmly. Clone size is shown for a subset of rows, as once, few, many or a class of expanded clone.

D gene: -; V gene: TRBV14; J gene: TRBJ2-5; clone size: -; CDR3 protein: CASSQDWDQETQYF; CDR3 DNA: TGTGCCAGCAGCCAAGATTGGGACCAAGAGACCCAGTACTTC
D gene: -; V gene: TRBV4-2; J gene: TRBJ1-2; clone size: -; CDR3 protein: CASSQGPGGVGYTF; CDR3 DNA: TGTGCCAGCAGCCAGGGGCCCGGTGGGGTTGGCTACACCTTC
D gene: TRBD1; V gene: TRBV19; J gene: TRBJ1-1; clone size: -; CDR3 protein: CASTSDRGGPEAFF; CDR3 DNA: TGTGCCAGTACCAGTGACAGGGGGGGCCCTGAAGCTTTCTTT
D gene: -; V gene: TRBV11-3; J gene: TRBJ1-1; clone size: -; CDR3 protein: CASSFSGGGRTEAFF; CDR3 DNA: TGTGCCAGCAGCTTCAGTGGCGGGGGGCGAACTGAAGCTTTCTTT
D gene: TRBD2; V gene: TRBV2; J gene: TRBJ2-3; clone size: -; CDR3 protein: CASSEGGTSMADTQYF; CDR3 DNA: TGTGCCAGCAGTGAAGGGGGGACTAGCATGGCAGATACGCAGTATTTT
D gene: -; V gene: TRBV19; J gene: TRBJ2-3; clone size: -; CDR3 protein: CASKVTGWADTQYF; CDR3 DNA: TGTGCCAGTAAGGTAACAGGCTGGGCAGATACGCAGTATTTT
D gene: -; V gene: TRBV27; J gene: TRBJ2-1; clone size: once; CDR3 protein: CASTSTEFPGVEQFF; CDR3 DNA: TGTGCCAGCACCTCGACAGAATTCCCAGGTGTTGAGCAGTTCTTC
D gene: -; V gene: TRBV10-3; J gene: TRBJ1-2; clone size: -; CDR3 protein: CAISGTPAGYGYTF; CDR3 DNA: TGTGCCATCAGCGGGACACCCGCAGGCTATGGCTACACCTTC
D gene: -; V gene: TRBV9; J gene: TRBJ1-5; clone size: -; CDR3 protein: CASSVGSAGDQPQHF; CDR3 DNA: TGTGCCAGCAGCGTAGGGTCCGCCGGGGATCAGCCCCAGCATTTT
D gene: TRBD1; V gene: TRBV9; J gene: TRBJ1-1; clone size: -; CDR3 protein: CASSLRTGGEAFF; CDR3 DNA: TGTGCCAGCAGCCTTCGGACAGGCGGTGAAGCTTTCTTT
D gene: TRBD2; V gene: TRBV7-2; J gene: TRBJ2-3; clone size: -; CDR3 protein: CASSLELAMADTQYF; CDR3 DNA: TGTGCCAGCAGCTTAGAACTAGCGATGGCAGATACGCAGTATTTT
D gene: TRBD1; V gene: TRBV7-6; J gene: TRBJ1-5; clone size: few; CDR3 protein: CASSSGQDQPQHF; CDR3 DNA: TGTGCCAGCAGCTCGGGACAGGATCAGCCCCAGCATTTT
D gene: TRBD1; V gene: TRBV5-5; J gene: TRBJ1-5; clone size: -; CDR3 protein: CASSSSGTGAPSNQPQHF; CDR3 DNA: TGTGCCAGCAGCTCCTCCGGGACAGGGGCTCCGAGCAATCAGCCCCAGCATTTT
D gene: -; V gene: TRBV7-6; J gene: TRBJ1-4; clone size: -; CDR3 protein: CASSLMGQGEKLFF; CDR3 DNA: TGTGCCAGCAGCTTAATGGGGCAGGGAGAAAAACTGTTTTTT
D gene: -; V gene: TRBV7-2; J gene: TRBJ2-7; clone size: -; CDR3 protein: CASSLFGVPGEQYF; CDR3 DNA: TGTGCCAGCAGCTTGTTTGGGGTGCCGGGCGAGCAGTACTTC
D gene: -; V gene: TRBV7-7; J gene: TRBJ2-5; clone size: -; CDR3 protein: CASSSGPEETQYF; CDR3 DNA: TGTGCCAGCAGCTCTGGACCCGAGGAGACCCAGTACTTC
D gene: -; V gene: TRBV6-5; J gene: TRBJ2-2; clone size: few; CDR3 protein: CASSYQGPGELFF; CDR3 DNA: TGTGCCAGCAGTTACCAGGGACCCGGGGAGCTGTTTTTT
D gene: -; V gene: TRBV11-2; J gene: TRBJ1-2; clone size: -; CDR3 protein: CASSLVGSGSYYGYTF; CDR3 DNA: TGTGCCAGCAGCTTAGTGGGGTCGGGGTCTTACTATGGCTACACCTTC
D gene: TRBD1; V gene: TRBV6-1; J gene: TRBJ1-3; clone size: -; CDR3 protein: CASQDRNSGNTIYF; CDR3 DNA: TGTGCCAGCCAGGACAGGAACTCTGGAAACACCATATATTTT
D gene: -; V gene: TRBV18; J gene: TRBJ2-7; clone size: -; CDR3 protein: CASSPGDGLIRYEQYF; CDR3 DNA: TGTGCCAGCTCACCCGGGGACGGCCTCATTAGGTACGAGCAGTACTTC
D gene: -; V gene: TRBV30; J gene: TRBJ1-6; clone size: -; CDR3 protein: CAWSDRGGSSPLHF; CDR3 DNA: TGTGCCTGGAGCGACAGAGGGGGTTCTTCACCCCTCCACTTT
D gene: -; V gene: TRBV7-2; J gene: TRBJ1-2; clone size: -; CDR3 protein: CASSPKTGNYGYTF; CDR3 DNA: TGTGCCAGCAGCCCAAAGACAGGAAACTATGGCTACACCTTC
D gene: TRBD1; V gene: TRBV6-5; J gene: TRBJ2-2; clone size: -; CDR3 protein: CASSADRDSGELFF; CDR3 DNA: TGTGCCAGCTCGGCGGACAGGGATTCCGGGGAGCTGTTTTTT
D gene: TRBD1; V gene: TRBV9; J gene: TRBJ2-3; clone size: -; CDR3 protein: CASSGDRGWDDTQYF; CDR3 DNA: TGTGCCAGCAGCGGCGACAGGGGTTGGGATGATACGCAGTATTTT
D gene: -; V gene: TRBV6-5; J gene: TRBJ1-2; clone size: -; CDR3 protein: CASSYLSGGRGYTF; CDR3 DNA: TGTGCCAGCAGTTACTTATCGGGTGGCCGTGGCTACACCTTC
D gene: -; V gene: TRBV27; J gene: TRBJ2-7; clone size: -; CDR3 protein: CASSPLGGPYEQYF; CDR3 DNA: TGTGCCAGCAGTCCCCTCGGGGGGCCCTACGAGCAGTACTTC
D gene: TRBD2; V gene: TRBV19; J gene: TRBJ2-1; clone size: -; CDR3 protein: CASSIPTSGALQFF; CDR3 DNA: TGTGCCAGTAGTATCCCGACTAGCGGGGCCTTGCAGTTCTTC
D gene: -; V gene: TRBV7-9; J gene: TRBJ1-1; clone size: -; CDR3 protein: CASSLGYGSAFF; CDR3 DNA: TGTGCCAGCAGCTTAGGGTATGGGTCCGCTTTCTTT
D gene: TRBD2; V gene: TRBV5-4; J gene: TRBJ2-5; clone size: -; CDR3 protein: CASSPGTSGGQETQYF; CDR3 DNA: TGTGCCAGCAGCCCCGGGACTAGCGGGGGCCAAGAGACCCAGTACTTC
D gene: TRBD1; V gene: TRBV25-1; J gene: TRBJ2-2; clone size: -; CDR3 protein: CASSFDRVFGELFF; CDR3 DNA: TGTGCCAGCAGTTTCGACAGGGTTTTCGGGGAGCTGTTTTTT
D gene: -; V gene: TRBV6-1; J gene: TRBJ2-3; clone size: -; CDR3 protein: CASSEGQGRDTQYF; CDR3 DNA: TGTGCCAGCAGTGAGGGGCAGGGGAGAGATACGCAGTATTTT
D gene: TRBD1; V gene: TRBV7-9; J gene: TRBJ1-3; clone size: -; CDR3 protein: CASRGTVSGNTIYF; CDR3 DNA: TGTGCCAGCAGGGGGACAGTCTCTGGAAACACCATATATTTT
D gene: TRBD1; V gene: TRBV7-4; J gene: TRBJ2-4; clone size: -; CDR3 protein: CASSSTGVPKNIQYF; CDR3 DNA: TGTGCCAGCAGCTCTACAGGGGTGCCCAAAAACATTCAGTACTTC
D gene: TRBD1; V gene: TRBV9; J gene: TRBJ1-2; clone size: -; CDR3 protein: CASSRQGGYTF; CDR3 DNA: TGTGCCAGCAGTCGACAGGGTGGCTACACCTTC
D gene: -; V gene: TRBV21-1; J gene: TRBJ1-5; clone size: -; CDR3 protein: CASSIQRINQPQHF; CDR3 DNA: TGTGCCAGCAGCATTCAGAGAATCAATCAGCCCCAGCATTTT
D gene: -; V gene: TRBV7-9; J gene: TRBJ1-6; clone size: -; CDR3 protein: CASSLEQYNSPLHF; CDR3 DNA: TGTGCCAGCAGCTTAGAACAGTATAATTCACCCCTCCACTTT
D gene: TRBD1; V gene: TRBV25-1; J gene: TRBJ2-7; clone size: -; CDR3 protein: CASSEFYGQGSDYEQYF; CDR3 DNA: TGTGCCAGCAGTGAATTTTACGGACAGGGTTCGGACTACGAGCAGTACTTC
D gene: -; V gene: TRBV12-2; J gene: TRBJ1-5; clone size: -; CDR3 protein: CASRPIEQPQHF; CDR3 DNA: TGTGCAAGTCGTCCGATTGAGCAGCCCCAGCATTTT
D gene: -; V gene: TRBV10-3; J gene: TRBJ2-5; clone size: -; CDR3 protein: CAISEGAEEIQYF; CDR3 DNA: TGTGCCATCAGTGAGGGGGCTGAAGAGATCCAGTACTTC
D gene: -; V gene: TRBV7-3; J gene: TRBJ2-2; clone size: -; CDR3 protein: CASSPYVGGSKTGELFF; CDR3 DNA: TGTGCCAGCAGCCCCTATGTAGGGGGGAGTAAGACCGGGGAGCTGTTTTTT
D gene: -; V gene: TRBV7-9; J gene: TRBJ1-1; clone size: few; CDR3 protein: CASSTEGGDTEAFF; CDR3 DNA: TGTGCCAGCAGCACCGAGGGAGGGGACACTGAAGCTTTCTTT
D gene: TRBD1; V gene: TRBV29-1; J gene: TRBJ2-2; clone size: -; CDR3 protein: CSVRTGPGELFF; CDR3 DNA: TGCAGCGTCAGGACAGGGCCCGGGGAGCTGTTTTTT
D gene: -; V gene: TRBV6-5; J gene: TRBJ2-1; clone size: -; CDR3 protein: CASRTSLAGEQFF; CDR3 DNA: TGTGCCAGCAGGACCTCGCTAGCCGGTGAGCAGTTCTTC
D gene: TRBD1; V gene: TRBV7-6; J gene: TRBJ2-7; clone size: -; CDR3 protein: CASSLASLGTESYEQYF; CDR3 DNA: TGTGCCAGCAGCTTAGCCTCATTAGGGACAGAATCCTACGAGCAGTACTTC
D gene: -; V gene: TRBV4-3; J gene: TRBJ2-2; clone size: -; CDR3 protein: CASSQSAQPNTGELFF; CDR3 DNA: TGCGCCAGCAGCCAGTCAGCCCAGCCTAACACCGGGGAGCTGTTTTTT
D gene: -; V gene: TRBV5-6; J gene: TRBJ1-2; clone size: -; CDR3 protein: CASRNSVNYGYTF; CDR3 DNA: TGTGCCAGCAGAAACTCAGTTAACTATGGCTACACCTTC
D gene: -; V gene: TRBV5-6; J gene: TRBJ1-2; clone size: -; CDR3 protein: CASSLPGGNYGYTF; CDR3 DNA: TGTGCCAGCAGCCTCCCGGGAGGTAACTATGGCTACACCTTC
D gene: -; V gene: TRBV19; J gene: TRBJ1-3; clone size: -; CDR3 protein: CASSTLRGSSGNTIYF; CDR3 DNA: TGTGCCAGTAGTACCCTAAGAGGGAGCTCTGGAAACACCATATATTTT
D gene: -; V gene: TRBV5-6; J gene: TRBJ1-1; clone size: -; CDR3 protein: CASSLGRGAEAFF; CDR3 DNA: TGTGCCAGCAGCTTAGGTCGGGGCGCTGAAGCTTTCTTT
D gene: TRBD1; V gene: TRBV2; J gene: TRBJ1-5; clone size: -; CDR3 protein: CASSLRGAQHF; CDR3 DNA: TGTGCCAGCAGTCTCAGGGGGGCCCAGCATTTT
D gene: -; V gene: TRBV7-2; J gene: TRBJ2-2; clone size: once; CDR3 protein: CASSLASGRNTGELFF; CDR3 DNA: TGTGCCAGCAGCTTAGCTTCCGGGAGAAACACCGGGGAGCTGTTTTTT
D gene: -; V gene: TRBV30; J gene: TRBJ1-2; clone size: -; CDR3 protein: CAWSSPPRDYGYTF; CDR3 DNA: TGTGCCTGGAGTTCCCCTCCCAGGGACTATGGCTACACCTTC
D gene: -; V gene: TRBV7-9; J gene: TRBJ2-5; clone size: -; CDR3 protein: CASSLIGETQYF; CDR3 DNA: TGTGCCAGCAGCTTAATTGGAGAGACCCAGTACTTC
D gene: -; V gene: TRBV30; J gene: TRBJ1-5; clone size: -; CDR3 protein: CAWSDGSSLNQPQHF; CDR3 DNA: TGTGCCTGGAGTGACGGGAGCAGTTTAAATCAGCCCCAGCATTTT
D gene: -; V gene: TRBV4-2; J gene: TRBJ1-2; clone size: -; CDR3 protein: CASSQGNGYGYTF; CDR3 DNA: TGTGCCAGCAGCCAAGGAAATGGATATGGCTACACCTTC
D gene: -; V gene: TRBV7-9; J gene: TRBJ2-2; clone size: few; CDR3 protein: CASSLDRNTGELFF; CDR3 DNA: TGTGCCAGCAGCCTCGACAGGAACACCGGGGAGCTGTTTTTT
D gene: -; V gene: TRBV7-3; J gene: TRBJ1-2; clone size: -; CDR3 protein: CASGRGANYGYTF; CDR3 DNA: TGTGCCAGCGGAAGGGGAGCTAACTATGGCTACACCTTC
D gene: TRBD1; V gene: TRBV19; J gene: TRBJ1-1; clone size: few; CDR3 protein: CASSTYRGAFF; CDR3 DNA: TGTGCCAGTAGTACCTACAGGGGAGCTTTCTTT
D gene: TRBD1; V gene: TRBV5-1; J gene: TRBJ1-2; clone size: -; CDR3 protein: CASSLAGGYGYTF; CDR3 DNA: TGCGCCAGCAGCTTGGCAGGGGGCTATGGCTACACCTTC
D gene: -; V gene: TRBV9; J gene: TRBJ1-3; clone size: -; CDR3 protein: CASSVGSTSGNTIYF; CDR3 DNA: TGTGCCAGCAGCGTAGGATCAACCTCTGGAAACACCATATATTTT